Following are 21 T cell receptor beta chains from one sample sequenced in a study of response to subunit inactivated influenza vaccine. TCRdb redid the calling of the RT-PCR reads with MiXCR, one entry per CDR3 protein. The sample contains some 300,000 distinct CDR3 sequences, 20% to 25% of which appear only once. The sample in question was PBMCs from blood, obtained less than 22 months after vaccination. All receptors derive from a man in his fifties or sixties who received an inactivated influenza vaccine.

This sequence joins TRBV28 and TRBJ2-5, with 7 bases aligning to TRBD1. CDR3 length: 15 amino acids. The junction had 5 bases not matched to a gene; V was cut back by 2 bases and J by 2 bases. In germline, CDR1 is MDHEN, CDR2 SYDVKM. The CDR3 DNA is TGTGCCAGCAGTTTAATCGGCAGGGGGCAAGAGACCCAGTACTTC. Its protein product is CASSLIGRGQETQYF.

V gene TRBV6-1 combines with J gene TRBJ2-1; the D gene is possibly TRBD2 (6 bases). Trimming removed 9 bases from V and 0 bases from J, with 12 bases in between. This CDR3 has 14 amino acids. CDR1 MNHNS and CDR2 SASEGT come from the germline V gene. CDR3 region: CASNAGLSYNEQFF. The DNA of the CDR3 is TGTGCCAGTAACGCGGGGCTCTCCTACAATGAGCAGTTCTTC.

The chain couples TRBV12-3 or TRBV12-4 to TRBJ1-1; maybe TRBD1 (6 bases). CDR3 length: 14 residues. Trimming left V 6 bases short and J 1 base short, with 12 bases between. In DNA, the CDR3 is TGTGCCAGCAGCAGGGGCGTCCCGAACACTGAAGCTTTCTTT. Translating gives CASSRGVPNTEAFF.

This clonotype was detected many times. The rearrangement joins TRBV7-9 to TRBJ1-2, with D unresolved. The CDR3 length is 12 residues. Germline V CDR1 and CDR2: SEHNR, FQNEAQ (reference sequence). The V end lost 4 bases, the J end lost 6 bases, and 9 bases lay between the germline ends. The CDR3 here is CASSSVGDGYTF. The CDR3 coding sequence is TGTGCCAGCAGCTCAGTTGGGGATGGCTACACCTTC.

This clonotype was observed at least ten times. The V gene is TRBV7-9, the J gene TRBJ1-4; unclear D gene. The CDR3 sequence is 12 residues long. Between the trimmed V and J ends, which lost 6 bases and 4 bases, there was a span of 6 bases. Germline CDR1 reads SEHNR; CDR2 reads FQNEAQ (reference sequence). In nucleotides, the CDR3 is TGTGCCAGCAGGCGAAGTAATGAAAAACTGTTTTTT. This codes for CASRRSNEKLFF.

The chain links TRBV6-1 to TRBJ1-1, with 7 bases fitting TRBD1. Trimming took 9 bases from V and 4 from J; bases not matched to a gene: 5. The CDR3 is 12 residues long. The germline V gene encodes CDR1 MNHNS and CDR2 SASEGT. DNA for the CDR3: TGTGCCAGGGACAGGAGTAGCACTGAAGCTTTCTTT. It is translated as CARDRSSTEAFF.

As concerns this clonotype: Given a much more abundant clone one base away, this may be a read error. This chain links TRBV12-3 or TRBV12-4 with TRBJ1-6; D gene uncertain. The CDR3 runs to 16 residues. As DNA, the CDR3 is TGTGCCAGCAGTTTTGGGGATCTGGGCCAAGATTCAGCCCTCCACTTT. Translated: CASSFGDLGQDSALHF.

This chain links TRBV28 with TRBJ2-3; no definite D call. The CDR3 consists of 15 residues. Germline CDR1 MDHEN, CDR2 SYDVKM. The ends were cut back, 6 bases at V and 0 bases at J, with 13 bases in the middle. CDR3 protein: CASRGQLQSTDTQYF. CDR3 nucleotide sequence: TGTGCCAGCAGGGGCCAACTACAAAGCACAGATACGCAGTATTTT. The full variable domain, completed using reference TRBV28 and TRBJ2-3, is DVKVTQSSRYLVKRTGEKVFLECVQDMDHENMFWYRQDPGLGLRLIYFSYDVKMKEKGDIPEGYSVSREKKERFSLILESASTNQTSMYLCASRGQLQSTDTQYFGPGTRLTVL.

Ten or more counts support this clonotype. V usage is TRBV5-5 and J usage is TRBJ1-5; possible D gene TRBD1, 5 bases. Trimming removed 3 bases at V and 3 bases at J, with 10 bases between. This CDR3 has 14 residues. Germline values: CDR1 SGHKS, CDR2 YYEKEE (reference sequence). The CDR3 region is CASSSRDANQPQHF. The CDR3 DNA sequence: TGTGCCAGCAGCTCACGGGACGCCAATCAGCCCCAGCATTTT.

The sample holds a few counts of this clonotype. This chain uses TRBV11-2 with TRBJ1-5, with 7 bases identical to TRBD1. V was clipped by 5 bases and J by 3 bases; unmatched bases: 16. Germline V lookup: CDR1 SGHAT, CDR2 FQNNGV. There are 18 residues in the CDR3. The CDR3 nucleotides read TGTGCCAGCAGCCATCAAGCCTCACCGGGGACAGACAATCAGCCCCAGCATTTT. Residues: CASSHQASPGTDNQPQHF.

To note about this clonotype: The junction departs from germline at one end; a sequencing error may be responsible. The V gene is TRBV29-1, the J gene TRBJ2-7; weak D call: TRBD2 (5 bases). The germline V gene has CDR1 SQVTM and CDR2 ANQGSEA. CDR3 length equals 14 residues. In DNA form, the CDR3 reads TGCAGCGTTGAAAAAGGGAGTCCCTCCCACGAGCAGTACTTC. It yields the protein CSVEKGSPSHEQYF.

This chain links TRBV4-3 with TRBJ1-3, with D tentatively TRBD1 (5 bases). The germline V and J ends were trimmed by 5 bases and 3 bases, with 17 bases remaining between them. CDR3 length: 16 amino acids. CDR1 is LGHNA, CDR2 YSLEER, per germline. The CDR3 nucleotides read TGCGCCAGCAGCTCGTCGTGGGGGGTCGGTGGAAACACCATATATTTT. Amino acid sequence: CASSSSWGVGGNTIYF.

In nucleotides, the CDR3 is TGCGCCAGCAGCCAAGTTGAGAGAATGAACACCGGGGAGCTGTTTTTT. This codes for CASSQVERMNTGELFF. The gene calls are TRBV4-3 and TRBJ2-2, with no clear D. V was pared by 1 base and J by 1 base, with 10 bases between. The CDR3 loop spans 16 amino acids. The germline gives CDR1 LGHNA, CDR2 YSLEER.

This clonotype showed up just a few times. The V gene is TRBV19, the J gene TRBJ2-1; D not resolved. This CDR3 has 17 amino acids. V gave up 5 bases and J gave up 7 bases, with 24 bases separating them. Per germline, CDR1 LNHDA and CDR2 SQIVND (reference sequence). CDR3 DNA sequence: TGTGCCAGTAGTCCTTACCTACTCGTCGCGCGGTCAAATGAGCAGTTCTTC. It codes for CASSPYLLVARSNEQFF.

This clonotype was counted a few times. The chain uses TRBV30 and TRBJ1-1, with D perhaps TRBD1 (5 bases). V lost 2 bases and J lost 5, with 18 bases in between. The CDR3 length is 15 residues. CDR1 and CDR2 (germline): GTSNPN, SVGIG (reference sequence). The CDR3 region is CAWSKFGHRNTEAFF. The CDR3 DNA is TGTGCCTGGAGTAAGTTCGGACACCGGAATACTGAAGCTTTCTTT.

The chain employs TRBV5-1 and TRBJ1-2; the match to TRBD1 covers 9 bases. CDR1 is SGHRS, CDR2 YFSETQ, per germline. This CDR3 is built from 13 residues. V shed 0 bases, J shed 7 bases, and the junction held 1 base outside the gene matches. This chain's CDR3 is CASSLGDRAGYTF. The CDR3 DNA reads as TGCGCCAGCAGCTTGGGGGACAGGGCTGGCTACACCTTC. Variable domain in full (rest from reference TRBV5-1 and TRBJ1-2): KAGVTQTPRYLIKTRGQQVTLSCSPISGHRSVSWYQQTPGQGLQFLFEYFSETQRNKGNFPGRFSGRQFSNSRSEMNVSTLELGDSALYLCASSLGDRAGYTFGSGTRLTVV.

This sequence joins TRBV28 and TRBJ2-7, with D unclear. V shed 7 bases and J shed 5 bases, with 18 bases lying between them. The CDR3 covers 14 residues. CDR1 is MDHEN and CDR2 is SYDVKM in the germline V gene. The CDR3 reads CASTPEWRRHEQYF. CDR3 coding DNA: TGTGCCAGCACCCCCGAGTGGCGACGACACGAGCAGTACTTC.

This clonotype was counted between two and nine times. This chain connects TRBV28 to TRBJ1-5; D gene unclear. The CDR3 totals 14 residues. Germline V CDR1 and CDR2: MDHEN, SYDVKM. Trimming took off 6 bases at V and 6 bases at J, with 15 bases between the two ends. CDR3 loop: CASRALERGQPQHF. The DNA for the CDR3 is TGTGCCAGCAGGGCCCTAGAAAGAGGTCAGCCCCAGCATTTT.

This clonotype occurred a few times. This chain uses TRBV20-1 with TRBJ1-2; weak D call: TRBD1 (6 bases). This CDR3 contains 11 residues. V lost 4 bases to trimming and J lost 5 bases, with 8 bases between them. CDR1 and CDR2 from the germline V gene are DFQATT and SNEGSKA (reference sequence). The CDR3 is CSANQGYGYTF. As DNA, the CDR3 is TGCAGTGCTAATCAGGGGTATGGCTACACCTTC.

This clonotype was observed a few times. This chain uses TRBV20-1 with TRBJ2-3; D unclear. CDR3 length equals 14 residues. V shed 6 bases and J shed 6 bases, with 19 bases lying between them. Germline V gene sequence: CDR1 DFQATT, CDR2 SNEGSKA (reference sequence). The CDR3 sequence: CSAPLDPPFDTQYF. CDR3 coding DNA: TGCAGTGCACCCTTGGATCCCCCTTTTGATACGCAGTATTTT.

Ten or more counts support this clonotype. This sequence joins TRBV28 and TRBJ2-1, with TRBD1 as a possible D gene (6 bases). The CDR3 runs to 17 residues. CDR1 is MDHEN and CDR2 is SYDVKM in the germline V gene. V was shortened by 4 bases and J by 5 bases, with 21 bases between the two germline ends. The CDR3 sequence: CASSYLPPRTEHNEQFF. In DNA form, the CDR3 reads TGTGCCAGCAGTTACTTACCTCCTCGGACAGAGCACAATGAGCAGTTCTTC.